One and the same sample provided the 11 T cell receptor beta chains below, sequenced in a study of OX40 agonist ivuxolimab in advanced cancers. Repertoires were generated with immunoSEQ multiplex PCR, while TCRdb's copy carries only in-frame clones and drops some. Seen here are roughly 69,000 clones, about 89% observed once, and the top ten hold 3.5% to 5%. The sequences come from CD4+ or CD8+ T cells sorted from blood, collected in a trial of the OX40 agonist ivuxolimab. The receptors shown here come from an adult with an advanced solid tumor such as melanoma, head and neck, liver or kidney cancer.

V and J are TRBV7-8 and TRBJ2-2; no firm D call. This CDR3 comprises 13 residues. Trimming removed 2 bases at V and 7 bases at J, with 8 bases between. Germline V lookup: CDR1 SGHVS, CDR2 FQNEAQ. The CDR3 sequence: CASSLSAVGELFF. CDR3 bases: TGTGCCAGCAGCTTATCTGCGGTCGGGGAGCTGTTTTTT.

The table lists this clone with a few counts. V usage is TRBV7-3 and J usage is TRBJ2-2, with a possible D match to TRBD2 (5 bases). The V gene lost 5 bases and the J gene lost 5 bases, with 9 bases spanning the gap. Looked up from germline, CDR1 is SGHTA and CDR2 is FQGTGA. The CDR3 totals 13 residues. In DNA form, the CDR3 reads TGTGCCAGCAGCCCATGGGAGACCGGGGAGCTGTTTTTT. It yields the protein CASSPWETGELFF. The whole variable domain, remainder taken from reference TRBV7-3 and TRBJ2-2, is GAGVSQTPSNKVTEKGKYVELRCDPISGHTALYWYRQSLGQGPEFLIYFQGTGAADDSGLPNDRFFAVRPEGSVSTLKIQRTERGDSAVYLCASSPWETGELFFGEGSRLTVL.

This clone was observed a few times. V and J are TRBV7-9 and TRBJ1-4; D is possibly TRBD1 (6 bases). V dropped 5 bases and J dropped 8 bases, with 18 bases sitting between them. The CDR3 is 15 residues long. The germline V gene encodes CDR1 SEHNR and CDR2 FQNEAQ (reference sequence). The CDR3 bases are TGTGCCAGCAGCCGTTCGGGGGGGCGAGAAGAAAAACTGTTTTTT. The encoded protein is CASSRSGGREEKLFF.

The chain uses TRBV27 and TRBJ2-5; D is possibly TRBD1 or TRBD2 (6 bases each). The V end was cut by 4 bases, the J end by 2 bases, with 14 bases between. This CDR3 is built from 15 residues. Per the germline V gene, CDR1 is MNHEY and CDR2 is SMNVEV (reference sequence). CDR3 nucleotide sequence: TGTGCCAGCAGTTCCAGGGGCGCGGGACAAGAGACCCAGTACTTC. Amino acid sequence: CASSSRGAGQETQYF.

The chain carries TRBV7-8 and TRBJ2-7; D is unresolved. The germline V gene has CDR1 SGHVS and CDR2 FQNEAQ. This CDR3 comprises 15 residues. V lost 0 bases, J lost 3 bases, and 12 bases lay in between. The CDR3: CASSLAEVGNYEQYF. The CDR3 nucleotides read TGTGCCAGCAGCTTAGCGGAAGTAGGGAACTACGAGCAGTACTTC.

The rearrangement uses TRBV7-9 and TRBJ1-2; maybe TRBD1 (6 bases). This CDR3 contains 14 residues. Trimming stripped 4 bases from V and 7 bases from J, with 16 bases between. Germline CDR1 and CDR2: SEHNR and FQNEAQ (reference sequence). CDR3 DNA: TGTGCCAGCAGCTCGACAGGTGTTTCGCGTGGCTACACCTTC. It codes for CASSSTGVSRGYTF.

This chain uses TRBV29-1 with TRBJ1-1; D unclear. V lost 2 bases to trimming and J lost 3 bases, with 4 bases between them. The CDR3 runs 11 residues. Germline V gives CDR1 SQVTM, CDR2 ANQGSEA. DNA of the CDR3: TGCAGCGTTGAATCCCACACTGAAGCTTTCTTT. Its protein is CSVESHTEAFF. Using reference TRBV29-1 and TRBJ1-1 for the parts outside the CDR3, the full variable domain is SAVISQKPSRDICQRGTSLTIQCQVDSQVTMMFWYRQQPGQSLTLIATANQGSEATYESGFVIDKFPISRPNLTFSTLTVSNMSPEDSSIYLCSVESHTEAFFGQGTRLTVV.

This clone was detected only once. The chain links TRBV4-3 to TRBJ2-7; 9 nucleotides agree with TRBD1. Germline V gene data show CDR1 as LGHNA and CDR2 as YSLEER. The CDR3 is made up of 16 amino acids. The V and J ends lost 1 base and 1 base, in that order; junction bases with no gene match: 5. This CDR3 is CASSQGLTGGSYEQYF. The CDR3 DNA sequence: TGCGCCAGCAGCCAAGGCTTGACAGGGGGTTCCTACGAGCAGTACTTC.

The rearrangement links TRBV5-1 to TRBJ2-6; D remains ambiguous. The CDR3 totals 17 residues. Germline V CDR1 and CDR2: SGHRS, YFSETQ. The germline V and J ends were trimmed by 5 bases and 0 bases, with 15 bases remaining between them. CDR3 in amino acids: CASSPSSVVSGANVLTF. Here the CDR3 DNA reads TGCGCCAGCAGTCCCAGCTCCGTCGTCTCTGGGGCCAACGTCCTGACTTTC.

The gene calls are TRBV28 and TRBJ2-5; no definite D call. CDR1 is MDHEN and CDR2 is SYDVKM in the germline V gene. Trimming left V 5 bases short and J 5 bases short, with 15 bases between. This CDR3 region has 14 residues. The CDR3 is CASSALSGGETQYF. CDR3 nucleotide sequence: TGTGCCAGCAGTGCCCTTTCTGGTGGTGAGACCCAGTACTTC.

There are a few counts of this clone. V is TRBV28 and J is TRBJ1-1; 9 bases align to TRBD1. Unmatched junction bases numbered 9, after V lost 3 bases and J lost 7 bases. The CDR3 spans 15 residues. The germline V gene has CDR1 MDHEN and CDR2 SYDVKM. CDR3 residues: CASSFPTGGVGEAFF. The CDR3 DNA reads as TGTGCCAGCAGTTTCCCGACAGGGGGAGTTGGTGAAGCTTTCTTT.